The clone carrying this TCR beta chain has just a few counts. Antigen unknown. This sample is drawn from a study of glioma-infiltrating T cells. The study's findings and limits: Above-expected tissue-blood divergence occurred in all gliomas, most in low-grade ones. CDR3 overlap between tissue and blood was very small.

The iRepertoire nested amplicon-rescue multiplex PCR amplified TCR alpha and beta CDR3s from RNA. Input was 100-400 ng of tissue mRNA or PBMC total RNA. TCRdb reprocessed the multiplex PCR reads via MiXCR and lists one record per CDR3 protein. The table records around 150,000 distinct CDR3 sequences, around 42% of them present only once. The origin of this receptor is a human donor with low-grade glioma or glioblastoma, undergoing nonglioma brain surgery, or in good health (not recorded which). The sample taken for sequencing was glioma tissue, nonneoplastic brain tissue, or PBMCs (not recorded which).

The CDR3 sequence: CSASPGTDYNSPLHF. The CDR3 DNA sequence: TGCAGTGCAAGTCCCGGGACAGACTATAATTCACCCCTCCACTTT. The chain carries TRBV20-1 and TRBJ1-6; TRBD1 agrees at 7 bases. This CDR3 is built from 15 residues. V lost 6 bases to trimming and J lost 3 bases; unmatched junction nucleotides: 8. Germline V lookup: CDR1 DFQATT, CDR2 SNEGSKA (reference sequence).